This TCR beta chain was recorded in a study of preoperative IRX-2 immunotherapy in early breast cancer. Germline loops: CDR1 SGHRS, CDR2 YFSETQ. With 2 bases removed from V and 0 bases from J, the gap between germline ends came to 12 bases. The CDR3 covers 16 residues. Measured with immunoSEQ multiplex PCR; TCRdb has only the in-frame clones, and not every one. The sample contains about 10,000 clones, approximately 79% of which appear only once. Treatment in this sample: preoperative locoregional IRX-2 cytokine immunotherapy. Preoperative locoregional IRX-2 cytokine immunotherapy was tested in the phase Ib source study.

The clonotype was recovered from a human donor with breast cancer. Specimen: lymph node tissue, collected before IRX-2 immunotherapy. This chain connects TRBV5-1 to TRBJ1-3, with D possibly being TRBD1 (5 bases). The DNA for the CDR3 is TGCGCCAGCAGCTTACTCGGGACTAGCTCTGGAAACACCATATATTTT. It yields the protein CASSLLGTSSGNTIYF.